Reported below is one T cell receptor beta chain. Antigen unknown. Germline V gene lookup returns CDR1 SGHVS and CDR2 FNYEAQ. V was clipped by 5 bases and J by 3 bases, with 13 bases between them. There are 14 residues in the CDR3. TCRdb's copy holds only in-frame clones and misses some; the assay was immunoSEQ multiplex PCR. The sample carries around 43,000 clones, around nine tenths recorded once. The entry originates in a study of OX40 agonist ivuxolimab in advanced cancers. Study findings and constraints: The specificity for antigen of the expanded peripheral T cells was not determined.

Sequencing used CD4+ or CD8+ T cells sorted from blood, obtained in a trial of the OX40 agonist ivuxolimab. This chain joins TRBV7-6 and TRBJ1-1; D not certain. This TCR derives from an adult with an advanced solid tumor such as melanoma, head and neck, liver or kidney cancer. Here the CDR3 DNA reads TGTGCCAGCAGCCCCCAGACCCTAGACACTGAAGCTTTCTTT. It encodes CASSPQTLDTEAFF.